This T cell receptor (beta chain) stems from a study of beta chain features in type 1 diabetes. Notes on the study in general: There was a moderate but significant shortening of TCRB CDR3s in all four CD4+ subsets of Type 1 diabetes patients. VDJ junctions from patients with type 1 diabetes contained fewer insertions and more deletions.

The CDR3 has 13 amino acids. Germline values: CDR1 SQVTM, CDR2 ANQGSEA. The V end was cut by 4 bases, the J end by 0 bases, with 9 bases between. Note on this clone: The antigen remains undetermined.

The isolated RNA, all of it, was reverse transcribed, so expressed TCRB transcripts were what got sequenced. The protocol was immunoSEQ multiplex PCR, while the TCRdb copy is restricted to in-frame clones and leaves out a portion. This table holds 400,000 or so clones, around 13% found once. The sequencing input was naive CD4+ T cells from blood. The receptor was isolated from a woman younger than 30 with type 1 diabetes. The rearrangement uses TRBV29-1 and TRBJ1-1; D not certain. The CDR3 loop reads CSVARDMNTEAFF. The CDR3 DNA follows: TGCAGCGTTGCCAGAGACATGAACACTGAAGCTTTCTTT.